The 4 T cell receptor beta chains listed next were all sequenced from one sample in a study of cytomegalovirus exposure and HLA in healthy donors (dated by TCRdb to the late 2010s). The protocol used for the library was the immunoSEQ multiplex PCR assay. For the multiplex PCR, a mixture combining 60 forward primers for TCR Vbeta segments and 13 reverse primers for TCR Jbeta segments was used. The table was pulled from immuneACCESS by TCRdb, which kept in-frame rearrangements only. Such tables lose some clones; where checked, under half of the loss comes from unresolved V genes, and the rest has no known cause. For this sample the table gives approximately 180,000 clones, of which about 80% were detected only once. The ten largest clones capture approximately 2% of the sample. Sequencing was performed on PBMCs. The receptor set was obtained from a woman in her 30s in good health and CMV-seronegative.

The chain joins TRBV7-8 to TRBJ1-2, with D possibly TRBD1 on 5 matching bases. CDR1 and CDR2 (germline): SGHVS, FQNEAQ. Trimming took 0 bases from V and 6 from J, leaving 17 bases between them. The CDR3 is made up of 16 amino acids. CDR3 protein: CASSLARARSTHGYTF. CDR3 bases: TGTGCCAGCAGCTTAGCCAGGGCGAGGAGTACCCATGGCTACACCTTC. The full variable domain, rest sourced from reference TRBV7-8 and TRBJ1-2, is GAGVSQSPRYKVAKRGQDVALRCDPISGHVSLFWYQQALGQGPEFLTYFQNEAQLDKSGLPSDRFFAERPEGSVSTLKIQRTQQEDSAVYLCASSLARARSTHGYTFGSGTRLTVV.

The chain uses TRBV2 and TRBJ1-4, with TRBD1 matching over 10 bases. The J segment lost 7 bases and the V segment lost 7 bases, leaving 12 bases of the junction unmatched. The germline CDR1 and CDR2 sequences are SNHLY and FYNNEI. The CDR3 contains 16 residues. The CDR3: CASIRDRGIRREKLFF. In DNA form, the CDR3 reads TGTGCCAGCATCCGGGACAGGGGAATTCGGCGTGAAAAACTGTTTTTT.

As to this clone: Mismatch with germline at one junction end may stem from a read error. The V gene is TRBV29-1, the J gene TRBJ2-7; perhaps TRBD2 as D (6 bases). Germline CDR1 and CDR2: SQVTM and ANQGSEA. CDR3 length: 14 residues. In DNA form, the CDR3 reads TGCAGCGCTGAAGTGGTTCTAGCGACTAGGGAGCAGTACTTC. This codes for CSAEVVLATREQYF.

V is TRBV4-3 and J is TRBJ2-2; 7 nucleotides line up with TRBD1. The V gene's germline CDR1 is LGHNA and CDR2 YSLEER. With 4 bases clipped from V and 5 bases from J, the junction kept 7 bases outside the gene matches. The CDR3 is made up of 15 amino acids. The CDR3 here is CASSLRTTGTGELFF. The CDR3 DNA follows: TGCGCCAGCAGCCTTAGGACGACAGGGACCGGGGAGCTGTTTTTT.